This T cell receptor beta chain appears in the sequencing data of a study of blood T cell repertoires in COVID-19. Across the study: Whether acute or convalescent, the COVID-19 samples came from the United States, Italy and Spain. The cDNA or gDNA used as material had been derived from T cells, B-cell-depleted T cells, or PBMCs.

Per the study methods: Scientists estimated how many nucleated cells there were by amplifying reference gene primers. TCRdb's copy holds only in-frame clones and misses some; the assay was immunoSEQ multiplex PCR. Clonal size and the V and J genes are those of that table, whereas D and trimming came from the DNA. The table shows about 160,000 clones, with around 88% occurring only once. Individuals aged about 18 to 89 years were recruited from about two dozen US areas. Germline CDR1 and CDR2: SGDLS and YYNGEE. Trimming at V came to 0 bases and at J to 1 base, leaving 6 bases not matched to a gene. This CDR3 is built from 16 residues.

This TCR derives from a woman aged 50 to 65 in a cohort exposed to, infected with or recovered from COVID-19 (not recorded which). Sequencing used PBMCs or T cells enriched from blood (not recorded which). The rearrangement uses TRBV9 and TRBJ1-1, with TRBD1 matching 7 bases. The CDR3 is CASSVGGGNGNTEAFF. For the CDR3, the DNA is TGTGCCAGCAGCGTAGGAGGGGGCAACGGGAACACTGAAGCTTTCTTT. The complete variable domain, with remaining parts taken from reference TRBV9 and TRBJ1-1, reads DSGVTQTPKHLITATGQRVTLRCSPRSGDLSVYWYQQSLDQGLQFLIQYYNGEERAKGNILERFSAQQFPDLHSELNLSSLELGDSALYFCASSVGGGNGNTEAFFGQGTRLTVV.